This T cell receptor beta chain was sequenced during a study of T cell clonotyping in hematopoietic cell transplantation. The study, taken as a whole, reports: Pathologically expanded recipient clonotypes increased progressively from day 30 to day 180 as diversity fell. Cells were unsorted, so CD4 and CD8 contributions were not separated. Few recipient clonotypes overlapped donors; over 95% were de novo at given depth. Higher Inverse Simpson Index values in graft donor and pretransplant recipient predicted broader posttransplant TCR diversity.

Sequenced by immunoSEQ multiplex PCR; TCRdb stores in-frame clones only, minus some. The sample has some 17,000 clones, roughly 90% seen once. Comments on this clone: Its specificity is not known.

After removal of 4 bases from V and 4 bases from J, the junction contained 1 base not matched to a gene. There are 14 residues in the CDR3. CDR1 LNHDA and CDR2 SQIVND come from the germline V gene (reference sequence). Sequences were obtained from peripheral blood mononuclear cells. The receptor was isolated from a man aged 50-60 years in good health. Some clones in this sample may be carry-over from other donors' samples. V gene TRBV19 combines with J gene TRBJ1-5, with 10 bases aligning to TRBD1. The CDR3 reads CASSKGQGNQPQHF. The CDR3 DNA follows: TGTGCCAGTAGTAAGGGACAGGGGAATCAGCCCCAGCATTTT.